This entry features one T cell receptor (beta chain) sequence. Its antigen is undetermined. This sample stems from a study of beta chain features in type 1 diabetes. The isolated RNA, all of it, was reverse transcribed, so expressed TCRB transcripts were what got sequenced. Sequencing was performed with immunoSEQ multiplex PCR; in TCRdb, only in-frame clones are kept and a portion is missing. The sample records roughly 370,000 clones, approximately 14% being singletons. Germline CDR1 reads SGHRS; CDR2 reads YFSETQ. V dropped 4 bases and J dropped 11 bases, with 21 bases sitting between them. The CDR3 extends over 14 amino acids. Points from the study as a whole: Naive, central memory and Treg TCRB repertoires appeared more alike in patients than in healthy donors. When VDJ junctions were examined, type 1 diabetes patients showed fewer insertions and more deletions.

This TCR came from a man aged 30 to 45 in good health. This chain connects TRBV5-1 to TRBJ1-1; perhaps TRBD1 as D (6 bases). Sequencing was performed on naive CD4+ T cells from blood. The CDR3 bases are TGCGCCAGCAGCCCTGGACAGACTCTATCCTGGGCTTTCTTT. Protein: CASSPGQTLSWAFF.